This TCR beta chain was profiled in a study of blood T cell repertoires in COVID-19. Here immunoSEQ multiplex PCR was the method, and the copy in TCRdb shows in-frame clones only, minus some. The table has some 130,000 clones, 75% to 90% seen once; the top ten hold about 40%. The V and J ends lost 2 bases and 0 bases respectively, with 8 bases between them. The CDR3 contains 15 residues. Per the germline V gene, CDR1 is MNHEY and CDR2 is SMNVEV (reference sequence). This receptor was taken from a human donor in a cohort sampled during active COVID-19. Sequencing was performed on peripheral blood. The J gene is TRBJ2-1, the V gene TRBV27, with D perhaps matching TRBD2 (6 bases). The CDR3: CASSLAGSSYNEQFF. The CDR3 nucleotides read TGTGCCAGCAGTTTAGCGGGGAGCTCCTACAATGAGCAGTTCTTC.